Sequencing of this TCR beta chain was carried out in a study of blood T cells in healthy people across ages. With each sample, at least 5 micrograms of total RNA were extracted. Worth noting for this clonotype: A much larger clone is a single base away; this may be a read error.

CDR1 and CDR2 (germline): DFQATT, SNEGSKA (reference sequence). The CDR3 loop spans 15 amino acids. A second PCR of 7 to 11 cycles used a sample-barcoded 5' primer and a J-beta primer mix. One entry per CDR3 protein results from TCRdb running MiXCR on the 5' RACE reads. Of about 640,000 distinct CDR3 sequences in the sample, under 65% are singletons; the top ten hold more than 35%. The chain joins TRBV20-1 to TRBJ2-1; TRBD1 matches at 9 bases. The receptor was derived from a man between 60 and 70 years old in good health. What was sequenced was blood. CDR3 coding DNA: TGCAGTGCTGAACCGGGACAGGGTAATTACAATGGGCAGTTCTTC. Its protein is CSAEPGQGNYNGQFF.